The clone carrying this T cell receptor beta chain was seen many times. This CDR3 has 11 amino acids. V was pared by 4 bases and J by 7 bases, with 4 bases between. CDR1 is KGHDR, CDR2 SFDVKD, per germline. The data were obtained in a study of T cell repertoires in cytomegalovirus infection. Whole-study context: Both a matching HLA type and CMV infection were indicated by public TCR beta signatures.

MiXCR was run by TCRdb on the reads, yielding one entry per CDR3 protein. The sample contains approximately 500,000 distinct CDR3 sequences, approximately 15% of which appear only once. The material sequenced was CD8+ T cells from PBMCs. The receptor was isolated from a human donor in good health (CMV status not recorded). Some clones in this sample may be carry-over from other donors' samples. The genes are TRBV24-1 and TRBJ2-1; D call uncertain. The DNA for the CDR3 is TGTGCCACCAGTGACCAGAATGAGCAGTTCTTC. It specifies CATSDQNEQFF.